This is a list of T cell receptor beta chains from one sample in a study of blood T cells in healthy people across ages. TCRdb reanalysed the 5' RACE reads using MiXCR and keeps one entry per CDR3 protein. Among about 2 million distinct CDR3 sequences listed, roughly 50% were seen once. The sample consisted of blood. The origin of the receptors is a woman in her thirties or forties in good health. The CDR3 runs from the conserved cysteine through the conserved F or W. Each record gives: clone size, J gene, V gene, D gene, CDR3 DNA, CDR3 protein. A D gene is named only where the DNA matches it firmly. Clone size is shown for a subset of rows, as once, few, many or a class of expanded clone.

>.|TRBJ2-1|TRBV9|.
TGTGCCAGCAGTCCTGTGGGGAGGCTTGAGCAGTTCTTC
CASSPVGRLEQFF
>.|TRBJ2-2|TRBV7-3|.
TGTGCCAGCAGCCTACGACAGCCCCTGAACACCGGGGAGCTGTTTTTT
CASSLRQPLNTGELFF
>.|TRBJ2-2|TRBV9|.
TGTGCCAGCAGCGCCAGTAGTGGAACGTCCGGGGAGCTGTTTTTT
CASSASSGTSGELFF
>.|TRBJ1-1|TRBV7-9|.
TGTGCCAGCAGCTTAACGGCTATTCCGAACACTGAAGCTTTCTTT
CASSLTAIPNTEAFF
>.|TRBJ1-2|TRBV4-3|.
TGCGCCAGCAGCCAAGAAACGGGGGGCGGCTACACCTTC
CASSQETGGGYTF
>many|TRBJ1-2|TRBV5-1|.
TGTGCCAGCAGCTTCGGGGACCCTAACTATGGCTACACCTTC
CASSFGDPNYGYTF
>.|TRBJ2-1|TRBV20-1|TRBD2
TGCAGTGCTAGGAAGGCTAGCGGGCCTACAGGCAGGAATGAGCAGTTCTTC
CSARKASGPTGRNEQFF
>few|TRBJ2-7|TRBV4-1|TRBD1
TGCGCCAGCAGCAGTCGGGACAGCGCCCCGTACGAGCAGTACTTC
CASSSRDSAPYEQYF
>.|TRBJ2-1|TRBV7-9|TRBD2
TGTGCCAGCAGCTTCGGCGGGGGGGCTTCCTACAATGAGCAGTTCTTC
CASSFGGGASYNEQFF
>.|TRBJ2-5|TRBV12-3/TRBV12-4|.
TGTGCCAGCAGTAGGCCCGGAGGGGGGGGGTCAGAGACCCAGTACTTC
CASSRPGGGGSETQYF
>.|TRBJ2-5|TRBV29-1|.
TGCAGCGTTGGGCACCAACAGGGGACCCAGTACTTC
CSVGHQQGTQYF
>.|TRBJ2-5|TRBV27|TRBD2
TGTGCCAGCAGTATGGGAGGGGTCCAAGAGACCCAGTACTTC
CASSMGGVQETQYF
>few|TRBJ2-5|TRBV20-1|TRBD2
TGCAGTGCTAGCCCGGGACTAGCGGGCCAGTACCAAGAGACCCAGTACTTC
CSASPGLAGQYQETQYF
>.|TRBJ2-7|TRBV5-6|.
TGTGCCAGCAGCGAGGGACTTGGGGATTTCTACGAGCAGTACTTC
CASSEGLGDFYEQYF
>few|TRBJ2-2|TRBV25-1|TRBD1
TGTGCCAGCAGTCCACAGGGGTCCGGGGAGCTGTTTTTT
CASSPQGSGELFF
>.|TRBJ2-5|TRBV2|.
TGTGCCAGCAGCCGGGGGCCCTCAGGAGAGACCCAGTACTTC
CASSRGPSGETQYF
>.|TRBJ1-1|TRBV12-3/TRBV12-4|TRBD1
TGTGCCAGCACCCAACCTTACAGGGGGCGGACTGAAGCTTTCTTT
CASTQPYRGRTEAFF
>few|TRBJ2-3|TRBV12-3/TRBV12-4|.
TGTGCCAGCATTGTGGGCAGGGGATGGCCGTATTTT
CASIVGRGWPYF
>.|TRBJ1-2|TRBV12-3/TRBV12-4|TRBD1
TGTGCCAGCAGGGGACAGGGGAATGGTCTTGGCTACACCTTC
CASRGQGNGLGYTF
>many|TRBJ2-5|TRBV7-2|.
TGTGCCAGCAGCTTAGTATCCAGGGGAGGAGAGACCCAGTACTTC
CASSLVSRGGETQYF
>.|TRBJ2-1|TRBV27|TRBD2
TGTGCCAGCAGTTTAAAACTAGCGGGGGGTAATGAGCAGTTCTTC
CASSLKLAGGNEQFF
>.|TRBJ2-7|TRBV12-3/TRBV12-4|TRBD1
TGTGCCAGCAGTCCTAGTCCCGGGACAGGGAATGAGCAGTACTTC
CASSPSPGTGNEQYF
>.|TRBJ2-7|TRBV6-2/TRBV6-3|.
TGTGCCAGCAGGAACCCTCCGGGTTCCCACGAGCATTACTTC
CASRNPPGSHEHYF
>.|TRBJ2-5|TRBV4-3|TRBD1
TGCGCCAGCAGCCAGAGACAGGGTGGGGAGGAGACCCAGTACTTC
CASSQRQGGEETQYF
>.|TRBJ2-6|TRBV10-3|TRBD2
TGTGCCATCAGTGACGGAGCGGGAGCTGGGGCCAACGTCCTGACTTTC
CAISDGAGAGANVLTF
>.|TRBJ2-1|TRBV20-1|TRBD2
TGCAGCGCCACAGCGGGGGGGCAGGTCAATGAGCAGTTCTTC
CSATAGGQVNEQFF
>few|TRBJ2-5|TRBV5-1|.
TGCGCCAGCAGCTTGGCCAAGGGCGGATTGGATTTAGAGACCCAGTACTTC
CASSLAKGGLDLETQYF
>few|TRBJ2-5|TRBV9|TRBD2
TGTGCCAGCAGCGTAGAGGCGGGCGGGGGGGTTCAAGAGACCCAGTACTTC
CASSVEAGGGVQETQYF
>.|TRBJ1-4|TRBV12-3/TRBV12-4|TRBD1
TGTGCCAGCAGTCCTCCGGGACAGGGGGCGAGAAAACTGTTTTTT
CASSPPGQGARKLFF
>few|TRBJ1-5|TRBV20-1|.
TGCAGTGCTAGGACCGTGGTGGGAAATCAGCCCCAGCATTTT
CSARTVVGNQPQHF
>.|TRBJ2-3|TRBV27|.
TGTGCCAGCAGTTACTCCCCCGGGGGCTTTACAGATACGCAGTATTTT
CASSYSPGGFTDTQYF
>.|TRBJ1-5|TRBV5-1|TRBD1
TGCGCCAGCCTAACAGGGGGCGAAAGTCAGCCCCAGCATTTT
CASLTGGESQPQHF
>.|TRBJ2-3|TRBV20-1|.
TGCAGTGCTACTGGGACCGTAGATAGCACAGATACGCAGTATTTT
CSATGTVDSTDTQYF
>.|TRBJ1-4|TRBV20-1|.
TGCAGTGCTAGAAGGGTCGGGTTCGCAACTAATGAAAAACTGTTTTTT
CSARRVGFATNEKLFF
>once|TRBJ2-7|TRBV29-1|TRBD2
TGCAGCGCACTAGCGGATAAAGACTACGCGCAGTACTTC
CSALADKDYAQYF
>few|TRBJ2-7|TRBV7-2|TRBD2
TGTGCCAGCAGCTTAGGGGGGGGACTACTCTACGAGCAGTACTTC
CASSLGGGLLYEQYF
>.|TRBJ1-2|TRBV15|.
TGTGCCACCAGCAGAGATATTGGTTCAGGGTCCGCCTATGGCTACACCTTC
CATSRDIGSGSAYGYTF
>.|TRBJ2-3|TRBV21-1|.
TGTGCCAGCCTCAGGGGGACTAGCGGGACCCAAATAGAAGCAGATACGCAGTATTTT
CASLRGTSGTQIEADTQYF
>.|TRBJ2-3|TRBV15|.
TGTGCCACCAGCAGCGATGAAGCGAGCCCGCAGTATTTT
CATSSDEASPQYF
>.|TRBJ2-1|TRBV6-5|.
TGTGCCAGCAGTTACTCGTTGGATGAGCAGTTCTTC
CASSYSLDEQFF
>.|TRBJ1-6|TRBV20-1|.
TGCCGCTCCGGGCCCCATAATTCACCCCTCCACTTT
CRSGPHNSPLHF
>.|TRBJ2-7|TRBV6-1|TRBD2
TGTGCCACCATAGCGGGGGGCCGATATGGAGGGCAGTACTTC
CATIAGGRYGGQYF